Given below is one TCR beta chain in context. The antigen is undetermined. This sample stems from a study of cytomegalovirus exposure and HLA in healthy donors. Study results and limitations: Across donors, most TCRs were seen rarely, yet some public ones were widespread.

The PCR ran on 60 Vbeta and 13 Jbeta primers. Repertoires were generated with immunoSEQ multiplex PCR, while TCRdb's copy carries only in-frame clones and drops some. This sample yields fewer than 200,000 clones, of which over 65% are seen a single time; about 3.5% belongs to the top ten. Germline V gene sequence: CDR1 MGHRA, CDR2 YSYEKL. CDR3 length: 13 residues. The gene calls are TRBV4-1 and TRBJ2-5; D remains ambiguous. The DNA matches TRBJ2-7 better at its end, which makes the J call doubtful. The receptor's source is a man aged 40-49 years in good health and CMV-seropositive. The sequencing input was PBMCs. The CDR3 protein is CASSRAPSYEQYF. The CDR3 DNA follows: TGCGCCAGCAGCCGAGCCCCTTCCTACGAGCAGTACTTC.